This is a list of T cell receptor beta chains from one sample in a study of beta chain features in type 1 diabetes. Assay: immunoSEQ multiplex PCR; the TCRdb copy retains only in-frame clones and omits some. The sample holds about 700,000 clones; roughly an eighth are singletons and the top ten take about 0.02%. The sequenced sample was naive CD4+ T cells from blood. Receptors were obtained from a man aged 18 to 30 with type 1 diabetes. Both conserved end residues are part of each CDR3. D genes are given only for firm matches. Rows may omit the clone size; those that give it use once, few, many or a size class.

>few|13|NA|TRBV25-1|TRBJ1-6
CASSEGGNSPLHF
TGTGCCAGCAGTGAAGGGGGGAATTCACCCCTCCACTTT
>few|15|NA|TRBV5-6|TRBJ2-3
CASSSERGGTDTQYF
TGTGCCAGCAGCTCTGAGCGAGGGGGCACAGATACGCAGTATTTT
>NA|13|NA|TRBV7-6|TRBJ1-1
CASSYQEDTEAFF
TGTGCCAGCAGCTACCAAGAGGACACTGAAGCTTTCTTT
>NA|13|TRBD1|TRBV5-4|TRBJ2-3
CASESTGTGTQYF
TGTGCCAGCGAAAGTACCGGGACAGGGACGCAGTATTTT
>NA|13|NA|TRBV9|TRBJ2-7
CASSPSGGYEQYF
TGTGCCAGCAGCCCTTCAGGAGGCTACGAGCAGTACTTC
>NA|12|NA|TRBV5-1|TRBJ2-1
CASSSQGFEQFF
TGCGCCAGCAGCTCACAGGGTTTTGAGCAGTTCTTC
>NA|15|NA|TRBV5-6|TRBJ1-6
CASSLEGVVDSPLHF
TGTGCCAGCAGCTTGGAAGGGGTTGTAGATTCACCCCTCCACTTT
>few|12|NA|TRBV14|TRBJ1-2
CASSQDRSGYTF
TGTGCCAGCAGCCAAGATCGGAGCGGCTACACCTTC
>few|12|NA|TRBV5-1|TRBJ2-7
CASSLSVYEQYF
TGCGCCAGCAGCCTCTCCGTCTACGAGCAGTACTTC
>NA|15|NA|TRBV5-1|TRBJ2-4
CASSLTQDSKNIQYF
TGCGCCAGCAGCTTGACCCAGGACAGTAAAAACATTCAGTACTTC
>few|15|TRBD1|TRBV11-2|TRBJ2-1
CASSVQGEFYNEQFF
TGTGCCAGCAGCGTCCAGGGGGAGTTCTACAATGAGCAGTTCTTC
>few|16|NA|TRBV15|TRBJ2-3
CATSRDRVGGTDTQYF
TGTGCCACCAGCAGAGATAGGGTGGGTGGCACAGATACGCAGTATTTT
>NA|14|NA|TRBV5-1|TRBJ2-7
CASSSNGQGYEQYF
TGCGCCAGCAGCTCAAATGGCCAGGGGTACGAGCAGTACTTC
>NA|15|NA|TRBV5-1|TRBJ2-7
CASSARDSITYEQYF
TGCGCCAGCAGCGCCCGGGACTCGATAACCTACGAGCAGTACTTC
>NA|13|NA|TRBV30|TRBJ1-1
CAWSLTHSLGAFF
TGTGCCTGGAGTCTAACTCACAGTCTAGGGGCTTTCTTT
>few|14|TRBD1|TRBV9|TRBJ2-5
CASSAGTASETQYF
TGTGCCAGCAGCGCCGGGACAGCTTCTGAGACCCAGTACTTC
>few|16|NA|TRBV6-5|TRBJ2-1
CASSSQGGLDGNEQFF
TGTGCCAGCAGTTCCCAAGGGGGGCTGGACGGCAATGAGCAGTTCTTC
>NA|15|NA|TRBV4-1|TRBJ1-3
CASSQEPPPGNTIYF
TGCGCCAGCAGCCAAGAACCCCCACCTGGAAACACCATATATTTT
>NA|14|NA|TRBV5-1|TRBJ1-5
CASSLNVGGQPQHF
TGCGCCAGCAGCTTGAACGTAGGAGGGCAGCCCCAGCATTTT
>NA|17|TRBD1|TRBV11-1|TRBJ2-6
CASSLGDRVSGANVLTF
TGTGCCAGCAGCTTAGGGGACAGGGTCTCTGGGGCCAACGTCCTGACTTTC
>NA|14|TRBD1|TRBV7-9|TRBJ1-2
CASSPGTDVYGYTF
TGTGCCAGCAGCCCCGGGACAGACGTCTACGGCTACACCTTC
>NA|15|NA|TRBV18|TRBJ2-5
CASSPRGSSQETQYF
TGTGCCAGCTCCCCGAGGGGGAGCTCACAAGAGACCCAGTACTTC
>NA|15|NA|TRBV25-1|TRBJ2-7
CASSEFWERPYEQYF
TGTGCCAGCAGTGAATTTTGGGAGCGGCCCTACGAGCAGTACTTC
>NA|14|TRBD1|TRBV2|TRBJ1-2
CASSAGQGTIGYTF
TGTGCCAGCAGTGCTGGACAGGGGACTATCGGCTACACCTTC
>NA|12|NA|TRBV18|TRBJ2-7
CASSPPGGEQYF
TGTGCCAGCTCACCACCGGGGGGCGAGCAGTACTTC
>NA|14|NA|TRBV7-2|TRBJ2-7
CASSLAGRGSEQYF
TGTGCCAGCAGCTTAGCCGGCAGGGGATCCGAGCAGTACTTC
>few|13|TRBD2|TRBV5-1|TRBJ2-1
CASRDYLHNEQFF
TGCGCCAGCCGGGACTACCTCCACAATGAGCAGTTCTTC
>few|15|NA|TRBV7-9|TRBJ1-1
CASQPGRGVSTEAFF
TGTGCCAGCCAGCCGGGTAGGGGCGTCTCCACTGAAGCTTTCTTT
>few|14|TRBD1|TRBV6-1|TRBJ1-1
CASSRQGPNTEAFF
TGTGCCAGCAGTAGACAGGGACCGAACACTGAAGCTTTCTTT
>once|15|TRBD2|TRBV11-2|TRBJ2-1
CASSSQGGGGNEQFF
TGTGCCAGCAGCTCGCAGGGCGGGGGTGGCAATGAGCAGTTCTTC
>few|13|NA|TRBV29-1|TRBJ1-1
CSVVLAGGTEAFF
TGCAGCGTTGTCCTAGCGGGGGGGACTGAAGCTTTCTTT
>NA|12|NA|TRBV7-3|TRBJ2-1
CASSLTKDEQFF
TGTGCCAGCAGCTTAACAAAAGATGAGCAGTTCTTC
>NA|13|NA|TRBV5-1|TRBJ1-2
CASSLDHQGGYTF
TGCGCCAGCAGCTTGGACCACCAAGGAGGCTACACCTTC
>NA|12|TRBD1|TRBV7-9|TRBJ1-1
CASSQTGGEAFF
TGTGCCAGCAGCCAGACAGGGGGTGAAGCTTTCTTT
>NA|14|TRBD1|TRBV13|TRBJ2-7
CASSPRDRGNEQYF
TGTGCCAGCAGCCCCCGGGACAGGGGGAACGAGCAGTACTTC
>NA|14|NA|TRBV4-1|TRBJ1-6
CASSQWEEDSPLHF
TGCGCCAGCAGCCAATGGGAGGAGGATTCACCCCTCCACTTT
>NA|14|NA|TRBV29-1|TRBJ1-5
CSVGEQGGNQPQHF
TGCAGCGTGGGGGAACAGGGTGGCAATCAGCCCCAGCATTTT
>NA|15|NA|TRBV7-2|TRBJ1-2
CASSPQSTFGYGYTF
TGTGCCAGCAGCCCCCAGTCGACCTTTGGCTATGGCTACACCTTC
>NA|13|NA|TRBV10-1|TRBJ1-1
CASSVAANTEAFF
TGCGCCAGCAGTGTTGCAGCGAACACTGAAGCTTTCTTT
>NA|14|TRBD1|TRBV27|TRBJ1-4
CASSPGQGFEKLFF
TGTGCCAGCAGTCCGGGACAGGGCTTTGAAAAACTGTTTTTT
>few|16|NA|TRBV11-2|TRBJ1-5
CASSLGEGMGNQPQHF
TGTGCCAGCAGCTTAGGAGAGGGGATGGGGAATCAGCCCCAGCATTTT
>NA|14|NA|TRBV6-5|TRBJ1-4
CASRLTATNEKLFF
TGTGCCAGCAGGTTGACAGCAACTAATGAAAAACTGTTTTTT
>NA|15|TRBD1|TRBV5-1|TRBJ2-7
CASSQMTGGVDEQYF
TGCGCCAGCAGCCAAATGACAGGGGGCGTCGACGAGCAGTACTTC